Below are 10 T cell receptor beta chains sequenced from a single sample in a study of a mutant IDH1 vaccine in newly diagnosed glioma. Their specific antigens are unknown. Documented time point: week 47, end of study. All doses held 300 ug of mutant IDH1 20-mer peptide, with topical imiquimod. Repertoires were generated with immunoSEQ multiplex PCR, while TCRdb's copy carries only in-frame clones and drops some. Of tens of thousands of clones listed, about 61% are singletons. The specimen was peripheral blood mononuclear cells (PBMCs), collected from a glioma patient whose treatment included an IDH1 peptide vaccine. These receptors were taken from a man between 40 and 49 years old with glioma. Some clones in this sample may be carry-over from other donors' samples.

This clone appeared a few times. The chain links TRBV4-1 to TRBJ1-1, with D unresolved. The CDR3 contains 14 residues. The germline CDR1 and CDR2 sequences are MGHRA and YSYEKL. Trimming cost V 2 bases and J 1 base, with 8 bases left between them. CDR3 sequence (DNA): TGCGCCAGCAGCCAACACTTGGGGAACACTGAAGCTTTCTTT. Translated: CASSQHLGNTEAFF.

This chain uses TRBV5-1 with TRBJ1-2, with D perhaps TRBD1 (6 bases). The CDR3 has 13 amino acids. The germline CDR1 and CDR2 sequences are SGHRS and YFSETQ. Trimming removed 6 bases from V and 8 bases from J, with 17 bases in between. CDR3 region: CASTPGGGRGYTF. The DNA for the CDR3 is TGCGCCAGCACCCCCGGCGGGGGGCGCGGCTACACCTTC.

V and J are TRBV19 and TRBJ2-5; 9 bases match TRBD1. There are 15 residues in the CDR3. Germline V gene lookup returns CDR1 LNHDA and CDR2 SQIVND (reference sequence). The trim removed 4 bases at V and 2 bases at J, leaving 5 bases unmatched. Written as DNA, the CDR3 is TGTGCCAGTAGTACCGGGACAGGGAATCAAGAGACCCAGTACTTC. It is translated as CASSTGTGNQETQYF.

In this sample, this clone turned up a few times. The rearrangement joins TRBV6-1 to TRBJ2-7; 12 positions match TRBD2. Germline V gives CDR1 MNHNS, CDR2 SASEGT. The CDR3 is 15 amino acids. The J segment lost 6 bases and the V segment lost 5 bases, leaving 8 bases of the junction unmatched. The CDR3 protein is CASSFTSGGYVEQYF. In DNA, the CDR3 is TGTGCCAGCAGTTTCACTAGCGGGGGGTATGTCGAGCAGTACTTC.

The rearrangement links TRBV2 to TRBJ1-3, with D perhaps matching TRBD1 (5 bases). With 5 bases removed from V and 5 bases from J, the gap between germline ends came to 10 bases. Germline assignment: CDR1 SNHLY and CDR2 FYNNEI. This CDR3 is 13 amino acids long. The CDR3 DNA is TGTGCCAGCAGTTATGGGACCCGAAACACCATATATTTT. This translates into CASSYGTRNTIYF.

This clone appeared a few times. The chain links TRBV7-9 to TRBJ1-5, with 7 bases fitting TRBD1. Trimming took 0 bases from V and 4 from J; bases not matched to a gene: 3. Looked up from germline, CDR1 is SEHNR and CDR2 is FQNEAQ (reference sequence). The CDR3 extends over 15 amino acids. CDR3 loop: CASSLAEGANQPQHF. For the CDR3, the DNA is TGTGCCAGCAGCTTAGCGGAGGGGGCAAATCAGCCCCAGCATTTT. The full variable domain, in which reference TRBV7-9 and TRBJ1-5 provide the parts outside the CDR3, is DTGVSQNPRHKITKRGQNVTFRCDPISEHNRLYWYRQTLGQGPEFLTYFQNEAQLEKSRLLSDRFSAERPKGSFSTLEIQRTEQGDSAMYLCASSLAEGANQPQHFGDGTRLSIL.

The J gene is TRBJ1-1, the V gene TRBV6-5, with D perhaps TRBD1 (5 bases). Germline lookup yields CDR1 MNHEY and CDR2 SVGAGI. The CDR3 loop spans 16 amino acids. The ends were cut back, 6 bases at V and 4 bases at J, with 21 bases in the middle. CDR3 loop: CASSYNTRGGSTEAFF. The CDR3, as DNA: TGTGCCAGCAGCTACAATACCCGGGGGGGGAGCACTGAAGCTTTCTTT.

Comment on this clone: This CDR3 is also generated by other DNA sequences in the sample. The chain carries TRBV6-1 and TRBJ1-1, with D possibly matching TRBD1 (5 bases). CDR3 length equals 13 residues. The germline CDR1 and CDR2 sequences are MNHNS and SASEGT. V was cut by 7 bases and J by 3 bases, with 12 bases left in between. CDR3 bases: TGTGCCAGCATTTGGGGGGGTGACACTGAAGCTTTCTTT. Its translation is CASIWGGDTEAFF.

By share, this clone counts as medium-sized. The DNA of the CDR3 is TGTGCCAGCAGCTCCCCGTCGGGGGACACTGAAGCTTTCTTT. Amino acids: CASSSPSGDTEAFF. The genes are TRBV13 and TRBJ1-1; TRBD1 might be the D (5 bases). V was shortened by 4 bases and J by 3 bases, with 12 bases between the two germline ends. The V gene's germline CDR1 is PRHDT and CDR2 FYEKMQ (reference sequence). The CDR3 spans 14 residues.

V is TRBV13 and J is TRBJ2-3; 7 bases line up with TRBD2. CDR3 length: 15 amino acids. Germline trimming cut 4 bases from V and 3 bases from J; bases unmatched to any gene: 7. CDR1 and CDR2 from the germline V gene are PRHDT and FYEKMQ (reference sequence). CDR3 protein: CASSSPSGRTDTQYF. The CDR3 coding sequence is TGTGCCAGCAGCTCCCCTAGCGGAAGAACAGATACGCAGTATTTT. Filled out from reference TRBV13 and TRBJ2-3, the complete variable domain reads AAGVIQSPRHLIKEKRETATLKCYPIPRHDTVYWYQQGPGQDPQFLISFYEKMQSDKGSIPDRFSAQQFSDYHSELNMSSLELGDSALYFCASSSPSGRTDTQYFGPGTRLTVL.